This is a list of T cell receptor beta chains from one sample in a study of cytomegalovirus exposure and HLA in healthy donors. The assay was immunoSEQ multiplex PCR, and TCRdb's table has in-frame clones only and misses some. The sample lists roughly 110,000 clones; approximately 79% were seen once. Sequenced input: PBMCs. These receptors came from a middle-aged woman in good health and CMV-seropositive. The conserved cysteine and the conserved F or W are not part of the CDR3 here. Each record gives: clone size, CDR3 length, J gene, V gene, CDR3 protein. Clone size is given for some rows only: seen once, a few or many times, or a class if the clone is expanded.

clone size: .; CDR3 length: 10; J gene: TRBJ2-2; V gene: TRBV5-1; CDR3 protein: ASSTPVGELF
clone size: once; CDR3 length: 14; J gene: TRBJ1-1; V gene: TRBV7-9; CDR3 protein: ASSLALNLMDTEAF
clone size: .; CDR3 length: 11; J gene: TRBJ1-5; V gene: TRBV2; CDR3 protein: ASRSRVDQPQH
clone size: few; CDR3 length: 13; J gene: TRBJ2-7; V gene: TRBV5-6; CDR3 protein: ASSLWTYSSYEQY
clone size: .; CDR3 length: 13; J gene: TRBJ2-5; V gene: TRBV9; CDR3 protein: ASSSRLAGQETQY
clone size: .; CDR3 length: 9; J gene: TRBJ1-2; V gene: TRBV30; CDR3 protein: AWSEGAGYT
clone size: .; CDR3 length: 11; J gene: TRBJ1-2; V gene: TRBV10-1; CDR3 protein: ASSEMGSYGYT
clone size: .; CDR3 length: 12; J gene: TRBJ2-7; V gene: TRBV7-8; CDR3 protein: ASSLVSQGYEQY
clone size: .; CDR3 length: 12; J gene: TRBJ1-4; V gene: TRBV5-1; CDR3 protein: ASSPGQVDEKLF
clone size: .; CDR3 length: 13; J gene: TRBJ2-1; V gene: TRBV5-6; CDR3 protein: ASSSGTGGPNEQF
clone size: .; CDR3 length: 12; J gene: TRBJ1-2; V gene: TRBV30; CDR3 protein: AWSVRRGADGYT
clone size: .; CDR3 length: 12; J gene: TRBJ1-4; V gene: TRBV30; CDR3 protein: AWSRRGTSEKLF
clone size: once; CDR3 length: 19; J gene: TRBJ2-6; V gene: TRBV4-2; CDR3 protein: ASSQELVPGTGSIWANVLT
clone size: .; CDR3 length: 10; J gene: TRBJ2-1; V gene: TRBV27; CDR3 protein: ASTSSYNEQF
clone size: .; CDR3 length: 10; J gene: TRBJ1-1; V gene: TRBV5-1; CDR3 protein: ASSLDGQAAF
clone size: .; CDR3 length: 12; J gene: TRBJ1-5; V gene: TRBV25-1; CDR3 protein: ASSGSYSNQPQH
clone size: .; CDR3 length: 13; J gene: TRBJ2-3; V gene: TRBV5-6; CDR3 protein: ASSLARLATDTQY
clone size: .; CDR3 length: 13; J gene: TRBJ2-2; V gene: TRBV7-2; CDR3 protein: ASSFVLAGTGELF
clone size: .; CDR3 length: 9; J gene: TRBJ2-3; V gene: TRBV11-2; CDR3 protein: ASRAVDTQY
clone size: .; CDR3 length: 10; J gene: TRBJ1-1; V gene: TRBV29-1; CDR3 protein: SAAQGAAEAF
clone size: few; CDR3 length: 14; J gene: TRBJ2-7; V gene: TRBV9; CDR3 protein: ASSGHGGNIGDEQY
clone size: .; CDR3 length: 11; J gene: TRBJ1-1; V gene: TRBV7-3; CDR3 protein: ASSVGSNTEAF
clone size: .; CDR3 length: 13; J gene: TRBJ2-1; V gene: TRBV19; CDR3 protein: ASRGRGAGYNEQF
clone size: few; CDR3 length: 11; J gene: TRBJ2-5; V gene: TRBV18; CDR3 protein: ASSLRQGETQY
clone size: few; CDR3 length: 11; J gene: TRBJ2-2; V gene: TRBV30; CDR3 protein: AWSTSYTGELF
clone size: few; CDR3 length: 11; J gene: TRBJ2-7; V gene: TRBV7-9; CDR3 protein: ASRDRDYYEQY
clone size: .; CDR3 length: 10; J gene: TRBJ2-1; V gene: TRBV5-8; CDR3 protein: ARLGGPNEQF
clone size: .; CDR3 length: 14; J gene: TRBJ2-7; V gene: TRBV6-6; CDR3 protein: ASSSPGQGATYEQY
clone size: .; CDR3 length: 14; J gene: TRBJ2-1; V gene: TRBV2; CDR3 protein: ASTDLGLAGVNEQF
clone size: .; CDR3 length: 11; J gene: TRBJ1-1; V gene: TRBV9; CDR3 protein: ASSVTSRTEAF
clone size: .; CDR3 length: 11; J gene: TRBJ2-5; V gene: TRBV6-5; CDR3 protein: ASSHGLGETQY
clone size: few; CDR3 length: 13; J gene: TRBJ2-3; V gene: TRBV5-1; CDR3 protein: ASSLVAGGTDTQY
clone size: few; CDR3 length: 15; J gene: TRBJ1-5; V gene: TRBV27; CDR3 protein: ASSFRLTGISNQPQH
clone size: .; CDR3 length: 14; J gene: TRBJ1-1; V gene: TRBV4-1; CDR3 protein: ASSQDRPNSHTEAF
clone size: .; CDR3 length: 11; J gene: TRBJ2-1; V gene: TRBV30; CDR3 protein: AWRATGQSGQF
clone size: .; CDR3 length: 11; J gene: TRBJ2-7; V gene: TRBV7-6; CDR3 protein: ASSSGLSREQY
clone size: few; CDR3 length: 12; J gene: TRBJ2-7; V gene: TRBV19; CDR3 protein: ASSSGGASAEQY
clone size: few; CDR3 length: 12; J gene: TRBJ2-3; V gene: TRBV18; CDR3 protein: ASSPMDRADTQY